This T cell receptor beta chain was found in a study of blood T cell repertoires in COVID-19. Overall study: COVID-19 samples, acute and convalescent, were from the United States, Italy and Spain. The cDNA or gDNA used as material had been derived from T cells, B-cell-depleted T cells, or PBMCs.

Per the original methods: Reference gene primer amplification gave nucleated cell count estimates. Generated by immunoSEQ multiplex PCR, the TCRdb table keeps only in-frame clones and is missing some. The V and J calls and clone size were taken over from that table, and D and trimming were inferred from the DNA. The sample has under 85,000 clones, around 76% seen once; the top ten hold around 27%. Germline-derived CDR1 and CDR2 are MNHEY and SMNVEV (reference sequence). The CDR3 is made up of 15 amino acids. The junction had 6 bases not matched to a gene; V was cut back by 3 bases and J by 4 bases. In this sample, this clone turned up once.

Sequenced: peripheral blood. The sequence derives from a woman at least 80 years old with active or convalescent COVID-19. The V and J genes are TRBV27 and TRBJ1-1; 9 nucleotides align to TRBD1. The CDR3 sequence is CASSLGDRDGTEAFF. CDR3 in DNA: TGTGCCAGCAGTTTGGGGGACAGGGATGGCACTGAAGCTTTCTTT.